These T cell receptor beta chains were read from a single sample in a study of blood T cell repertoires in COVID-19. The repertoire was sequenced with immunoSEQ multiplex PCR; TCRdb's copy has only in-frame clones and lacks some. This table holds 130,000 to 150,000 clones, 80% to 90% found once. The sequencing sample was made of peripheral blood. These receptors were collected from a woman aged 60-75 years with COVID-19, enrolled during active disease. The conserved cysteine and the conserved F or W are not part of the CDR3 here. Size is stated for part of the rows, as once, few or many counts, or as a class when the clone is expanded.

v_call | clone_size | cdr3_aa
TRBV24-1 | . | ATSDSGLTPNEQF
TRBV7-8 | . | ASASDSGGSRETQY
TRBV6-5 | . | ASTDTGLGNEQY
TRBV24-1 | . | ATSDLGGHGSYEQY
TRBV29-1 | . | SVTNRATGELF
TRBV6-6 | . | AIGEAVVRGYT
TRBV6-1 | . | ASSEQQGIGTEAF
TRBV9 | . | ASSVGTSGGETQY
TRBV5-1 | . | ASSLVGETQY
TRBV2 | . | ANSDRKNYGYT
TRBV7-9 | . | ASSSLATGELF
TRBV5-1 | . | ASSLVGGRTDTQY
TRBV3-1/TRBV3-2 | . | ASSLMTGGNTIY
TRBV4-3 | . | ASSQDRGNTGELF
TRBV5-1 | . | ASSLDTGEEGYT
TRBV10-3 | . | AISVGARGTGELF
TRBV7-2 | . | ASSPWGRNYGYT
TRBV5-1 | . | ASSFGSSVNTGELF
TRBV29-1 | . | SAGTGNSNQPQH
TRBV24-1 | . | ATSDQTGGNTDTQY
TRBV6-4 | . | ASSDPGQNVNEQF
TRBV11-2 | . | ASSFTGDQPQH
TRBV7-9 | . | ASSIEKEQY
TRBV27 | . | ASSLERTGQNQPQH
TRBV4-1 | . | ASSQVSGLSYEQY
TRBV6-5 | . | ASSKGQEPVYGYT
TRBV28 | once | ASSLGGGRFYEQY
TRBV19 | few | ASSTRQGGNQPQH
TRBV18 | . | ASSPRRGNTEAF
TRBV4-1 | . | ASSHTVSNQPQH
TRBV11-3 | . | ASSSIPGTGGTGELF